One and the same sample provided the 6 T cell receptor beta chains below, sequenced in a study of cytomegalovirus exposure and HLA in healthy donors. PCR primers comprised 60 Vbeta and 13 Jbeta primers. The repertoire was sequenced with immunoSEQ multiplex PCR; TCRdb's copy has only in-frame clones and lacks some. The sample holds about 140,000 clones, approximately 82% seen once. Sequenced input: PBMCs. These receptors originate from a man under 40 in good health and CMV-seropositive.

The J gene is TRBJ2-3, the V gene TRBV2, with D tentatively TRBD1 (6 bases). V shed 11 bases and J shed 3 bases, with 18 bases lying between them. The CDR3 runs 14 residues. Looked up from germline, CDR1 is SNHLY and CDR2 is FYNNEI. The CDR3 coding sequence is TGTGCCCGCTCCGAGACTCAGGGGACAGATACGCAGTATTTT. Its protein is CARSETQGTDTQYF.

This rearrangement joins TRBV19 to TRBJ2-1, with D perhaps matching TRBD1 (6 bases). Deletions cut 3 bases from V and 6 bases from J, with 12 bases between. The germline V gene has CDR1 LNHDA and CDR2 SQIVND (reference sequence). The CDR3 is 14 residues long. The chain's CDR3 is CASSIPTGTNEQFF. The CDR3 bases are TGTGCCAGTAGTATTCCGACAGGAACCAATGAGCAGTTCTTC.

CDR3 region: CASSESGGSNEKLFF. CDR3 in DNA: TGTGCCAGCAGTGAATCGGGGGGCTCAAATGAAAAACTGTTTTTT. The chain links TRBV6-1 to TRBJ1-4; D is perhaps TRBD1 (6 bases). Between the trimmed V and J ends, which lost 2 bases and 5 bases, there was a span of 12 bases. From germline, CDR1 is MNHNS and CDR2 SASEGT. The CDR3 is 15 residues long.

A note on this clone: At the DNA level, this CDR3 is encoded by other sequences in the same sample as well. The genes are TRBV5-1 and TRBJ2-3; 11 positions match TRBD2. CDR3 length: 16 amino acids. With 0 bases clipped from V and 1 base from J, the junction kept 1 base outside the gene matches. Per germline, CDR1 SGHRS and CDR2 YFSETQ. The chain's CDR3 is CASSLELAGGTDTQYF. CDR3 DNA sequence: TGCGCCAGCAGCTTGGAACTAGCGGGAGGCACAGATACGCAGTATTTT. Full variable domain (outside the CDR3, taken from reference TRBV5-1 and TRBJ2-3): KAGVTQTPRYLIKTRGQQVTLSCSPISGHRSVSWYQQTPGQGLQFLFEYFSETQRNKGNFPGRFSGRQFSNSRSEMNVSTLELGDSALYLCASSLELAGGTDTQYFGPGTRLTVL.

The rearrangement uses TRBV18 and TRBJ1-1, with D possibly TRBD1 on 6 matching bases. Trimming cost V 6 bases and J 0 bases, with 11 bases left between them. Looked up from germline, CDR1 is KGHSH and CDR2 is LQKENI. The CDR3 is 14 amino acids. The CDR3 spells CASSRQDMNTEAFF. CDR3 DNA sequence: TGTGCCAGCTCCCGACAGGATATGAACACTGAAGCTTTCTTT.

J is TRBJ2-1 and V is TRBV7-3; 13 bases align to TRBD2. The V and J ends lost 5 bases and 7 bases, in that order; junction bases with no gene match: 2. The germline CDR1 and CDR2 sequences are SGHTA and FQGTGA. The CDR3 totals 14 residues. Written as DNA, the CDR3 is TGTGCCAGCAGCCAGACTAGCGGGAGGAATGAGCAGTTCTTC. This translates into CASSQTSGRNEQFF.